What follows are 25 T cell receptor beta chains derived from one specimen sequenced in a study of CD8 T cells in Susac syndrome. Reverse transcription of roughly 0.45 to 1 ug RNA was performed with random hexamers. MiXCR was run by TCRdb on the immunoSEQ multiplex PCR reads, yielding one entry per CDR3 protein. The sample lists fewer than 300,000 distinct CDR3 sequences, about 88% occurring once. Specimen: CD8+ T cells from PBMCs. The receptors here all came from a human donor with multiple sclerosis.

V and J are TRBV6-5 and TRBJ1-2; 7 positions agree with TRBD1. This CDR3 contains 14 residues. CDR1 MNHEY and CDR2 SVGAGI come from the germline V gene. V gave up 6 bases and J gave up 2 bases; unmatched junction bases: 6. The CDR3 coding sequence is TGTGCCAGCAGCCGACAGGGACGAAACTATGGCTACACCTTC. Translating it yields CASSRQGRNYGYTF.

The chain combines TRBV27 with TRBJ2-5; 9 nucleotides line up with TRBD2. The germline V gene has CDR1 MNHEY and CDR2 SMNVEV (reference sequence). CDR3 length equals 16 residues. Germline trimming cut 7 bases from V and 2 bases from J; bases unmatched to any gene: 11. The CDR3 DNA sequence: TGTGCCAGCAAACAGGGAGTAGCGGGAGTTCAAGAGACCCAGTACTTC. It translates to CASKQGVAGVQETQYF.

The rearrangement links TRBV9 to TRBJ2-7; maybe TRBD1 (5 bases). Germline CDR1 reads SGDLS; CDR2 reads YYNGEE. The CDR3 sequence is 13 residues long. V lost 0 bases and J 6 bases, leaving 10 bases between the germline ends. The CDR3 DNA follows: TGTGCCAGCAGCGTAGGGGGCCCCTTCGAGCAGTACTTC. It translates to CASSVGGPFEQYF.

V and J are TRBV12-3 or TRBV12-4 and TRBJ2-5; D may be TRBD1 (6 bases). Trimming stripped 5 bases from V and 5 bases from J, with 15 bases between. This CDR3 contains 14 residues. The CDR3 reads CASSRTGRGETQYF. CDR3 DNA: TGTGCCAGCAGTCGCACAGGGAGAGGGGAGACCCAGTACTTC.

The chain links TRBV12-3 or TRBV12-4 to TRBJ2-5; 10 nucleotides align to TRBD1. The ends lost 6 bases at V and 5 bases at J; junction bases unmatched: 6. The CDR3 is 14 residues long. The CDR3 DNA follows: TGTGCCAGCAGCATGACAGGGGGCGGGGAGACCCAGTACTTC. Its protein product is CASSMTGGGETQYF.

The chain links TRBV4-1 to TRBJ2-1, with D unclear. There are 13 residues in the CDR3. Trimming stripped 1 base from V and 8 bases from J, with 9 bases between. The germline V gene encodes CDR1 MGHRA and CDR2 YSYEKL. Here the CDR3 reads CASSQVFEDEQFF. CDR3 in DNA: TGCGCCAGCAGCCAAGTTTTCGAGGATGAGCAGTTCTTC.

This clonotype was detected only once. This chain connects TRBV20-1 to TRBJ2-1, with 8 bases matching TRBD2. V lost 1 base, J lost 0 bases, and 2 bases stayed unmatched. Germline CDR1 is DFQATT and CDR2 is SNEGSKA (reference sequence). This CDR3 has 15 amino acids. This chain's CDR3 is CSARVREGSYNEQFF. CDR3 in DNA: TGCAGTGCTAGAGTCCGGGAGGGCTCCTACAATGAGCAGTTCTTC.

To note about this clonotype: Relative to the germline gene, one junction end is altered; a read error may explain this. The chain couples TRBV27 to TRBJ2-5, with 7 nucleotides matching TRBD1. The CDR3 consists of 14 residues. Germline V gene sequence: CDR1 MNHEY, CDR2 SMNVEV (reference sequence). The CDR3 DNA reads TGTGCCAGCAGTTGGACAGGTGACTTGGAGACCCGGTACTTC. It yields the protein CASSWTGDLETRYF.

The chain recombines TRBV19 with TRBJ2-1; the D is unclear. Trimming took 1 base from V and 0 from J, leaving 7 bases between them. This CDR3 region has 15 residues. CDR1 is LNHDA and CDR2 is SQIVND in the germline V gene (reference sequence). As DNA, the CDR3 is TGTGCCAGTAGTATAGCGAGTAACTCCTACAATGAGCAGTTCTTC. As protein: CASSIASNSYNEQFF.

For this clonotype: Germline is not matched at one junction end, which may reflect a read error. The J gene is TRBJ1-2, the V gene TRBV27; 9 bases match TRBD1. CDR3 length equals 16 residues. Germline values: CDR1 MNHEY, CDR2 SMNVEV (reference sequence). CDR3 DNA: TGTGCCAGTAGTTTATCCGGGACAGGGAGTCGGGATGGCTACACCTTC. Residues: CASSLSGTGSRDGYTF.

V usage is TRBV7-6 and J usage is TRBJ2-7; D gene ambiguous. The CDR3 has 15 amino acids. Trimming cost V 0 bases and J 0 bases, with 9 bases left between them. Germline V gene data show CDR1 as SGHVS and CDR2 as FNYEAQ. The CDR3 bases are TGTGCCAGCAGCTTAGCGTATCCACCCTCCTACGAGCAGTACTTC. Amino acids: CASSLAYPPSYEQYF.

This rearrangement joins TRBV12-3 or TRBV12-4 to TRBJ1-4; 8 nucleotides agree with TRBD1. With 5 bases clipped from V and 7 bases from J, the junction kept 3 bases outside the gene matches. There are 13 residues in the CDR3. CDR3 sequence: CASSTGGAEKLFF. In nucleotides, the CDR3 is TGTGCCAGCAGTACAGGGGGGGCTGAAAAACTGTTTTTT.

The chain joins TRBV15 to TRBJ2-2; 10 bases are a match to TRBD2. J was trimmed by 6 bases and V by 3 bases; bases with no gene match: 13. Germline V CDR1 and CDR2: LNHNV, YYDKDF (reference sequence). The CDR3 loop spans 18 amino acids. The CDR3 is CATSRAQPSGGIPGELFF. Here the CDR3 DNA reads TGTGCCACCAGCAGGGCTCAGCCTAGCGGGGGTATACCCGGGGAGCTGTTTTTT.

The chain employs TRBV28 and TRBJ2-7; unclear D gene. The CDR3 consists of 14 residues. The V and J ends lost 2 bases and 5 bases respectively, with 13 bases between them. Germline V lookup: CDR1 MDHEN, CDR2 SYDVKM. In nucleotides, the CDR3 is TGTGCCAGCAGTTTAGGTGGGGTTGGGGACGAGCAGTACTTC. Protein: CASSLGGVGDEQYF.

The rearrangement uses TRBV27 and TRBJ1-2; 10 positions match TRBD1. The length of the CDR3 is 13 residues. In germline, CDR1 is MNHEY, CDR2 SMNVEV (reference sequence). Germline trimming cut 8 bases from V and 4 bases from J; bases unmatched to any gene: 4. The CDR3 nucleotides are TGTGCCAGCGGGGACAGGGGTTTCTATGGCTACACCTTC. This codes for CASGDRGFYGYTF.

V usage is TRBV30 and J usage is TRBJ1-5; 9 bases fit TRBD1. The CDR3 is made up of 13 amino acids. V trimming: 5 bases; J trimming: 5 bases; junction bases outside the gene matches: 4. The germline gives CDR1 GTSNPN, CDR2 SVGIG (reference sequence). In nucleotides, the CDR3 is TGTGCCTGGGCCCGACAGGGGGATCAGCCCCAGCATTTT. It encodes CAWARQGDQPQHF.

This clonotype was seen more than once but under ten times. The chain links TRBV9 to TRBJ2-3; D may match TRBD1 or TRBD2 (5 bases each). The germline V and J ends were trimmed by 2 bases and 2 bases, with 6 bases remaining between them. The CDR3 totals 13 residues. The germline V gene encodes CDR1 SGDLS and CDR2 YYNGEE. As DNA, the CDR3 is TGTGCCAGCAGCGTGGGGGACACAGATACGCAGTATTTT. Amino acid sequence: CASSVGDTDTQYF.

The chain has TRBV29-1 and TRBJ2-7; either TRBD1 or TRBD2 may supply D (6 bases each). The CDR3 contains 16 residues. Per the germline V gene, CDR1 is SQVTM and CDR2 is ANQGSEA. V was pared by 2 bases and J by 6 bases, with 23 bases between. The CDR3 nucleotides read TGCAGCGTTGAACGGTTGGTGTCCGGGGGCTTCGGCGAGCAGTACTTC. This sequence encodes CSVERLVSGGFGEQYF.

This clonotype was counted a single time. The chain joins TRBV16 to TRBJ2-4, with D perhaps given as TRBD1 or TRBD2 (5 bases each). The CDR3 sequence is 15 residues long. V lost 4 bases and J lost 8, with 18 bases in between. Germline V lookup: CDR1 KGHSY, CDR2 FQNENV. In DNA, the CDR3 is TGTGCCAGCAGCCCTCAAGTCGGGGCAAGGGACATTCAGTACTTC. This codes for CASSPQVGARDIQYF.

This rearrangement joins TRBV7-3 to TRBJ1-2, with 7 positions matching TRBD1. J gave up 6 bases and V 2 bases, and 21 bases lay outside the gene matches. CDR3 size: 19 residues. Per the germline V gene, CDR1 is SGHTA and CDR2 is FQGTGA. The CDR3, as DNA: TGTGCCAGCAGCTTATTCCCTGTCCCGGGGACAGCGGTGGGGGATGGCTACACCTTC. Its protein is CASSLFPVPGTAVGDGYTF.

The chain employs TRBV27 and TRBJ2-3, with 14 nucleotides matching TRBD2. The germline V gene has CDR1 MNHEY and CDR2 SMNVEV (reference sequence). Trimming removed 7 bases from V and 4 bases from J; junction bases left unmatched: 19. This CDR3 is 20 amino acids long. CDR3 in DNA: TGTGCCAGCACCTCAGGTACCGGGACTAGCGGGAGAGGTTGGTCAGATACGCAGTATTTT. It codes for CASTSGTGTSGRGWSDTQYF.

The chain recombines TRBV3-1 with TRBJ2-3, with 8 bases matching TRBD2. Trimming cost V 0 bases and J 4 bases; bases outside gene matches: 6. Germline V CDR1 and CDR2: LGHDT, YNNKEL (reference sequence). The length of the CDR3 is 16 residues. CDR3 sequence reads: CASSQDWSGSPDTQYF. CDR3 sequence (DNA): TGTGCCAGCAGCCAAGATTGGAGCGGGAGCCCAGATACGCAGTATTTT.

This chain joins TRBV2 and TRBJ1-5; D ambiguous. The CDR3 sequence is 14 residues long. Per germline, CDR1 SNHLY and CDR2 FYNNEI. V was shortened by 4 bases and J by 0 bases, with 7 bases between the two germline ends. CDR3 loop: CASSASYSNQPQHF. Here the CDR3 DNA reads TGTGCCAGCAGTGCGAGTTATAGCAATCAGCCCCAGCATTTT.

The chain recombines TRBV2 with TRBJ1-1; no clear D. Deletions cut 8 bases from V and 1 base from J, with 5 bases between. The germline V gene has CDR1 SNHLY and CDR2 FYNNEI. CDR3 length equals 11 residues. The CDR3: CASPRNTEAFF. Here the CDR3 DNA reads TGTGCCAGCCCGCGGAACACTGAAGCTTTCTTT.

This clonotype was counted between two and nine times. The rearrangement links TRBV12-3 or TRBV12-4 to TRBJ2-7; D perhaps matches TRBD1 (6 bases). The CDR3 is made up of 14 amino acids. The V and J ends lost 2 bases and 3 bases respectively, with 11 bases between them. CDR3 DNA: TGTGCCAGCAGTTTAAACAGGGTTTTCTACGAGCAGTACTTC. It encodes CASSLNRVFYEQYF.